This T cell receptor beta chain comes out of a study of blood T cells in healthy people across ages. It was with a sample-barcoded 5' primer and a J-beta primer mix that a second PCR of about 6 to 12 cycles was run. CDR3-containing paired-end reads numbering at least 2.5 million came from each sample. From the 5' RACE reads, TCRdb called clonotypes with MiXCR, one entry per CDR3 protein. The table lists about 570,000 distinct CDR3 sequences, 27% of them singletons, with around a sixth in the top ten. This CDR3 is built from 15 residues. V lost 4 bases to trimming and J lost 1 base, with 14 bases between them. From germline, CDR1 is SGHTS and CDR2 YDEGEE. This clonotype was seen only a few times.

The chain is built from TRBV5-8 and TRBJ2-5; a weak D match, TRBD2 (5 bases). The origin of this receptor is a woman aged 70-85 years in good health. The specimen sequenced was blood. CDR3 nucleotides: TGTGCCAGCAGCCTCGGGAAGACCGCCCAAGAGACCCAGTACTTC. It codes for CASSLGKTAQETQYF. The full variable domain, rest sourced from reference TRBV5-8 and TRBJ2-5, is EAGVTQSPTHLIKTRGQQATLRCSPISGHTSVYWYQQALGLGLQFLLWYDEGEERNRGNFPPRFSGRQFPNYSSELNVNALELEDSALYLCASSLGKTAQETQYFGPGTRLLVL.